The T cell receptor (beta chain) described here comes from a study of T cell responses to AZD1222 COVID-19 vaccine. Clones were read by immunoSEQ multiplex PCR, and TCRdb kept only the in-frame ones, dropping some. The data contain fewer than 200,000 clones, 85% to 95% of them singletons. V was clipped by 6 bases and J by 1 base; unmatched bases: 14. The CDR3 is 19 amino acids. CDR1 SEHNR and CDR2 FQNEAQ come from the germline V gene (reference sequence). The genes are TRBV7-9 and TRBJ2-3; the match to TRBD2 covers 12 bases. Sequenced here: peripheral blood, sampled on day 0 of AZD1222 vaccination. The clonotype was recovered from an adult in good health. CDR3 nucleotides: TGTGCCAGCAGACCTACCAGAACTCGGACTAGCGGGGGCACAGATACGCAGTATTTT. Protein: CASRPTRTRTSGGTDTQYF. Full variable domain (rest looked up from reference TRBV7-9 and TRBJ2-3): DTGVSQNPRHKITKRGQNVTFRCDPISEHNRLYWYRQTLGQGPEFLTYFQNEAQLEKSRLLSDRFSAERPKGSFSTLEIQRTEQGDSAMYLCASRPTRTRTSGGTDTQYFGPGTRLTVL.